Below are 14 T cell receptor beta chains sequenced from a single sample in a study of Graves' ophthalmopathy and Graves' hyperthyroidism. Beta-chain TCR CDR3 regions were amplified from RNA transcripts. The library came from an HTBI-primed first-round RT-PCR and a second-round multiplex PCR. TCRdb reanalysed the multiplex PCR reads using MiXCR and keeps one entry per CDR3 protein. Among 1 million to 1.3 million distinct CDR3 sequences listed, less than 45% were seen once. Sequencing was carried out using peripheral blood or thyroid tissue (not recorded which). These receptors were obtained from an adult man with Graves' hyperthyroidism.

The CDR3 DNA sequence: TGTGCCATCAGCAGGCACAGGGATAATTCACCCCTCCACTTT. Its protein product is CAISRHRDNSPLHF. The chain has TRBV10-3 and TRBJ1-6, with D possibly TRBD1 on 6 matching bases. This CDR3 contains 14 residues. In germline, CDR1 is ENHRY, CDR2 SYGVKD. Trimming pared 6 bases from V and 5 bases from J, leaving 11 bases between.

The table lists this clonotype with many counts. V usage is TRBV29-1 and J usage is TRBJ2-2; D gene uncertain. This CDR3 region has 13 residues. V was shortened by 1 base and J by 4 bases, with 7 bases between the two germline ends. From germline, CDR1 is SQVTM and CDR2 ANQGSEA. For the CDR3, the DNA is TGCAGCGTTGAAGGGTATGGCACCGGGGAGCTGTTTTTT. Amino acid sequence: CSVEGYGTGELFF.

This clonotype was recorded many times. The junction differs from germline at one of its ends, possibly a read error. This sequence joins TRBV7-6 and TRBJ1-4, with D perhaps TRBD1 (5 bases). Germline values: CDR1 SGHVS, CDR2 FNYEAQ. This CDR3 contains 11 residues. CDR3 DNA sequence: TGTGCCACTAGCTCACCGGGGGAGATTGCCTTT. As protein: CATSSPGEIAF.

This clonotype was found many times. V is TRBV2 and J is TRBJ1-5; D may be TRBD1 (5 bases). The V and J ends lost 6 bases and 9 bases respectively, with 15 bases between them. The CDR3 has 13 residues. Germline V gene sequence: CDR1 SNHLY, CDR2 FYNNEI. This CDR3 is CASRGDGHSPQHF. The CDR3 bases are TGTGCCAGCAGGGGCGACGGACACTCGCCCCAGCATTTT.

Ten or more counts support this clonotype. This sequence joins TRBV29-1 and TRBJ1-4, with TRBD1 matching over 10 bases. Germline assignment: CDR1 SQVTM and CDR2 ANQGSEA. The V segment lost 2 bases and the J segment 10 bases; nucleotides outside the gene matches: 13. The CDR3 consists of 16 residues. CDR3: CSVEPNPGQGLGKLFF. CDR3 bases: TGCAGCGTTGAACCCAACCCGGGACAGGGGCTCGGAAAACTGTTTTTT. Together with reference TRBV29-1 and TRBJ1-4, the CDR3 gives the full variable domain: SAVISQKPSRDICQRGTSLTIQCQVDSQVTMMFWYRQQPGQSLTLIATANQGSEATYESGFVIDKFPISRPNLTFSTLTVSNMSPEDSSIYLCSVEPNPGQGLGKLFFGSGTQLSVL.

This clonotype was counted many times. This chain links TRBV14 with TRBJ1-2; tentatively, D is TRBD1 (5 bases). Trimming stripped 4 bases from V and 4 bases from J, with 19 bases between. The CDR3 is made up of 16 amino acids. The germline V gene encodes CDR1 SGHDN and CDR2 FVKESK. In DNA form, the CDR3 reads TGTGCCAGCAGCCGAAGCGGCAGGGCCCTCGGCTATGGCTACACCTTC. Amino acid sequence: CASSRSGRALGYGYTF.

This clonotype was picked up many times. V usage is TRBV29-1 and J usage is TRBJ2-7; D gene uncertain. The CDR3 spans 12 residues. The V gene's germline CDR1 is SQVTM and CDR2 ANQGSEA. Trimming shortened V by 4 bases and J by 5 bases, and 12 bases separated the two germline ends. CDR3: CSVGAGSHEQYF. Here the CDR3 DNA reads TGCAGCGTTGGTGCCGGATCCCACGAGCAGTACTTC.

The chain is built from TRBV30 and TRBJ1-2, with TRBD1 as a possible D gene (5 bases). CDR1 and CDR2 (germline): GTSNPN, SVGIG (reference sequence). Trimming pared 5 bases from V and 4 bases from J, leaving 8 bases between. The CDR3 totals 11 residues. The CDR3 here is CAWDSRYGYTF. The CDR3 DNA reads as TGTGCCTGGGACAGCCGCTATGGCTACACCTTC.

A remark on this clonotype: Here the CDR3 omits its conserved ending phenylalanine or tryptophan, so a read error is the likely source. The DNA is left out, because the CDR3 cannot be placed on it with certainty; the CDR3 is given as TCRdb lists it. The rearrangement links TRBV10-2 to TRBJ2-7; no DNA check was done on the table's D call, TRBD2. Inclusive of both ends, the CDR3 amounts to 9 amino acids. Per germline, CDR1 WSHSY and CDR2 SAAADI. CDR3 in amino acids: CASSDLGGL.

This clonotype was recorded only once. One base away lies a much larger clone, so this may be a sequencing read error. The chain couples TRBV20-1 to TRBJ2-5, with 11 bases matching TRBD2. CDR1 and CDR2 from the germline V gene are DFQATT and SNEGSKA (reference sequence). With V trimmed by 2 bases and J by 5 bases, 7 bases remained unmatched. This CDR3 spans 15 amino acids. CDR3 region: CSARRGSGGAETQYF. The CDR3 DNA reads TGCAGTGCTAGAAGGGGTAGCGGGGGGGCGGAGACCCAGTACTTC.

This clonotype showed up just a few times. The CDR3 loop reads CASSLEGMSLGEQYF. In DNA, the CDR3 is TGTGCCAGCAGCTTAGAGGGGATGAGTCTTGGCGAGCAGTACTTC. This rearrangement joins TRBV13 to TRBJ2-7, with D perhaps TRBD1 (5 bases). The CDR3 has 15 amino acids. Trimming pared 1 base from V and 6 bases from J, leaving 16 bases between. The V gene's germline CDR1 is PRHDT and CDR2 FYEKMQ (reference sequence).

The V gene is TRBV12-3 or TRBV12-4, the J gene TRBJ2-5, with 14 bases aligning to TRBD2. Trimming removed 4 bases from V and 1 base from J; junction bases left unmatched: 5. The CDR3 length is 17 residues. CDR3 residues: CASSSGTSGGPQETQYF. CDR3 nucleotides: TGTGCCAGCAGTTCCGGGACTAGCGGGGGACCCCAAGAGACCCAGTACTTC.

This clonotype was observed many times. This chain connects TRBV20-1 to TRBJ1-1; D perhaps matches TRBD1 (5 bases). This CDR3 region has 14 residues. Germline-derived CDR1 and CDR2 are DFQATT and SNEGSKA (reference sequence). Trimming pared 6 bases from V and 1 base from J, leaving 15 bases between. CDR3 nucleotides: TGCAGTGCAACCAATCCCGGGGGGAACACTGAAGCTTTCTTT. This encodes CSATNPGGNTEAFF.

This clonotype was seen many times. CDR3 DNA sequence: TGCAGCGGACTGTGGGGGAACAATCAGCCCCAGCATTTT. Translating it yields CSGLWGNNQPQHF. This rearrangement joins TRBV29-1 to TRBJ1-5, with a weak D call TRBD1 (5 bases). Trimming stripped 7 bases from V and 3 bases from J, with 13 bases between. Germline V gene data show CDR1 as SQVTM and CDR2 as ANQGSEA. The CDR3 spans 13 residues.